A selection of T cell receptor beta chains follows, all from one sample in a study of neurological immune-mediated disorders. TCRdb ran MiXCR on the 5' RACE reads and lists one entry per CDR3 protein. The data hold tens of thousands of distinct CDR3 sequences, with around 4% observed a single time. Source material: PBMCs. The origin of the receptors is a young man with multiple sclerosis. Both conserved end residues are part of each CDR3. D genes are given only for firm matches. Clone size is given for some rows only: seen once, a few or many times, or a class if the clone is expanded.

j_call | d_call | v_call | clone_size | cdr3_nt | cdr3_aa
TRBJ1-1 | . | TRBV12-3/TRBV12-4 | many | TGTGCCAGCAGTCGGAAAGGGGGGACTGAAGCTTTCTTT | CASSRKGGTEAFF
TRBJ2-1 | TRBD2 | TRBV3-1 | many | TGTGCCAGCAGCCAACTAAGCGGGGGGGCCGACAATGAGCAGTTCTTC | CASSQLSGGADNEQFF
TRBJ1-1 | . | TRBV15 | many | TGTGCCACCAGCACCTGGGGGCAGGGCACTGAAGCTTTCTTT | CATSTWGQGTEAFF
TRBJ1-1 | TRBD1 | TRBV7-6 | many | TGTGCCAGCAGCGCCTCAGGGGGCCCCTTGAACACTGAAGCTTTCTTT | CASSASGGPLNTEAFF
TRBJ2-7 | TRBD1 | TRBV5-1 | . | TGCGCCAGCAGCTTGAAACCGGGACAGGGCTACGAGCAGTACTTC | CASSLKPGQGYEQYF
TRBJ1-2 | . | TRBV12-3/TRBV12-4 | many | TGTGCCAGCAGCTCAAGACGGTATGGCTACACCTTC | CASSSRRYGYTF
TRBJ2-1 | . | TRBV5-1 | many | TGCGCCAGCAGCCTAAACTACAATGAGCAGTTCTTC | CASSLNYNEQFF
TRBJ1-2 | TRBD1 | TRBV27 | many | TGTGCCAGCAGTTTAGGACAGGGGGGGAATGGCTACACCTTC | CASSLGQGGNGYTF
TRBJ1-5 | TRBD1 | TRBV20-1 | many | TGCAGTGCTGATACAGGGGGCAATCAGCCCCAGCATTTT | CSADTGGNQPQHF
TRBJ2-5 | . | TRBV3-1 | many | TGTGCCAGCAGCTCCCTAGGCGGACAAGAGACCCAGTACTTC | CASSSLGGQETQYF
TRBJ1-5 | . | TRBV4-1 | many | TGCGCCAGCAGCCAACGATTACAGGGACCTCAGCCCCAGCATTTT | CASSQRLQGPQPQHF
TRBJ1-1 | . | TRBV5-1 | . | TGCGCCAGCAGCTTGTCCTCCCGAGCCTTCACTGAAGCTTTCTTT | CASSLSSRAFTEAFF